Presented here are 2 T cell receptor beta chains from one specimen sequenced in a study of spatial heterogeneity in lung cancer. Study conclusions and caveats: For expanded intratumoral alpha and beta TCRs, counts tracked tumor mutation counts.

TCRdb re-analysed the 5' RACE reads in MiXCR, keeping a single row per CDR3 protein. The data hold roughly 18,000 distinct CDR3 sequences, with approximately 9.7% observed a single time. The time point denotes: sample taken at primary tumor resection. These receptors have no known antigen. This material consisted of lung tumor tissue, taken at surgery. The receptor source for this set is a female donor with early-stage non-small cell lung cancer.

This clonotype was counted many times. In a library made to pick up alpha chains, this beta chain is a stray read with a size that means little. The rearrangement joins TRBV28 to TRBJ2-5; D call uncertain. Per the germline V gene, CDR1 is MDHEN and CDR2 is SYDVKM. Trimming cost V 4 bases and J 5 bases, with 14 bases left between them. This CDR3 has 14 residues. CDR3 nucleotide sequence: TGTGCCAGCAGTTCCTCCCGGTTAAGGGAGACCCAGTACTTC. It codes for CASSSSRLRETQYF.

The table lists this clonotype with many counts. Within a library made for alpha chains, this beta chain is off target, and its count is uninformative. The chain joins TRBV2 to TRBJ1-1; no clear D gene. In germline, CDR1 is SNHLY, CDR2 FYNNEI. The CDR3 is made up of 11 amino acids. V was cut by 7 bases and J by 0 bases, with 3 bases left in between. The chain's CDR3 is CASTVNTEAFF. CDR3 in DNA: TGTGCCAGCACAGTGAACACTGAAGCTTTCTTT. Full variable domain (outside the CDR3, taken from reference TRBV2 and TRBJ1-1): EPEVTQTPSHQVTQMGQEVILRCVPISNHLYFYWYRQILGQKVEFLVSFYNNEISEKSEIFDDQFSVERPDGSNFTLKIRSTKLEDSAMYFCASTVNTEAFFGQGTRLTVV.